The clone carrying this T cell receptor beta chain was detected ten times or more. Its antigen is unidentified. Via MiXCR, TCRdb re-called the 5' RACE reads, giving one row per CDR3 protein. Of around 890,000 distinct CDR3 sequences in the sample, about an eighth are singletons; the top ten hold 0.51%. The data are from a study of CD8 T cells in ankylosing spondylitis. V lost 0 bases to trimming and J lost 5 bases; unmatched junction nucleotides: 5. This CDR3 has 16 amino acids. Germline V gene lookup returns CDR1 DFQATT and CDR2 SNEGSKA (reference sequence). General study points: Past studies reported some motif variants in reactive arthritis synovial fluid and blood. What seemed typical of ankylosing spondylitis blood was a TCR beta motif built from fewer than ten highly homologous variants.

The chain combines TRBV20-1 with TRBJ2-1, with 12 bases lining up with TRBD2. This clonotype was obtained from a male donor with ankylosing spondylitis. The sequenced material came from blood, either unsorted or a sorted T cell fraction (not recorded which). CDR3 bases: TGCAGTGCTAGAGATCTAGCGGGAGGGGACCACAATGAGCAGTTCTTC. This translates into CSARDLAGGDHNEQFF.